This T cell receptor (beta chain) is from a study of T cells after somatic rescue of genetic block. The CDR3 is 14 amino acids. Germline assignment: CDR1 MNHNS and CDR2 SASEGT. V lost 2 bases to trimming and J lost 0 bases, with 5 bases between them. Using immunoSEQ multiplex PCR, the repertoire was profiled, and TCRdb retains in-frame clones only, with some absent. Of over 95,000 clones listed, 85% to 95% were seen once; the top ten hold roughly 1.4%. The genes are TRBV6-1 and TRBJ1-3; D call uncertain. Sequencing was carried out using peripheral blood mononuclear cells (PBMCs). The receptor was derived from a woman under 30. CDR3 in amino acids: CASSENLSGNTIYF. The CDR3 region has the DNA TGTGCCAGCAGTGAAAACCTCTCTGGAAACACCATATATTTT.